These T cell receptor beta chains were read from a single sample in a study of CD8+CD57+ T cells in acquired aplastic anemia. MiXCR, applied by TCRdb to the reads, yields one record per CDR3 protein. This sample has about 220,000 distinct CDR3 sequences, with around 43% found just once. The sequencing sample was made of sorted CD4+, CD8+, or CD8+CD57+ T cells (not recorded which) from PBMCs. All receptors derive from a human donor with aplastic anemia. Each CDR3 is given with its conserved first and last residue. The order of the fields is V gene, J gene, clone size, D gene, CDR3 DNA, CDR3 protein. D genes are given only for firm matches. Clone size appears in some rows only: once, few, many, or a class for an expanded clone.

V: TRBV10-3; J: TRBJ1-5; size: NA; D: TRBD1; DNA: TGTGCCAGCAGTTACTCCGGACAGGGGGATCAGCCCCAGCATTTT; CDR3: CASSYSGQGDQPQHF
V: TRBV2; J: TRBJ2-3; size: NA; D: NA; DNA: TGTGCCAGCAGTGAAGACGGGGGCTTTAGAGATACGCAGTATTTT; CDR3: CASSEDGGFRDTQYF
V: TRBV7-2; J: TRBJ1-1; size: few; D: NA; DNA: TGTGCCAGCAGCTTAGAGACAGGAGCGAACACTGAAGCTTTCTTT; CDR3: CASSLETGANTEAFF
V: TRBV6-5; J: TRBJ1-5; size: NA; D: NA; DNA: TGTGCCAGCAGTGAGGTGTGGGGGGGCAATCAGCCCCAGCATTTT; CDR3: CASSEVWGGNQPQHF
V: TRBV7-9; J: TRBJ2-7; size: many; D: NA; DNA: TGTGCCAGCAGCTTAGCCAGGGGTCGCGAGCAGTACTTC; CDR3: CASSLARGREQYF
V: TRBV7-9; J: TRBJ1-1; size: NA; D: TRBD1; DNA: TGTGCCAGCAGCCTGTCAGGGGGGTCGAACACTGAAGCTTTCTTT; CDR3: CASSLSGGSNTEAFF
V: TRBV30; J: TRBJ1-3; size: NA; D: NA; DNA: TGTGCCTGGACGGGGGTAAACTCTGGAAACACCATACATTTT; CDR3: CAWTGVNSGNTIHF
V: TRBV25-1; J: TRBJ1-6; size: few; D: TRBD1; DNA: TGTGCCAGCAGTGCGACCGGGACAGGCAATCTACTAAATTCACCCCTCCACTTT; CDR3: CASSATGTGNLLNSPLHF
V: TRBV28; J: TRBJ1-2; size: few; D: NA; DNA: TGTGCCAGCAGTCCCGAAACAGGGAGAGTTTGGTATGGCTACACCTTC; CDR3: CASSPETGRVWYGYTF
V: TRBV18; J: TRBJ2-5; size: NA; D: NA; DNA: TGTGCCAGCTCACCACTACCGACGTTGCAGGGAGAGACCCAGTACTTC; CDR3: CASSPLPTLQGETQYF
V: TRBV20-1; J: TRBJ1-1; size: many; D: NA; DNA: TGCAGTGCTAGAGGACAGGTTTTTCTCACTGAAGCTTTCTTT; CDR3: CSARGQVFLTEAFF
V: TRBV2; J: TRBJ1-6; size: NA; D: TRBD1; DNA: TGTGCCAGCAGTGAAACAGGGGTCAATTCACCCCTCCACTTT; CDR3: CASSETGVNSPLHF
V: TRBV10-3; J: TRBJ2-6; size: NA; D: NA; DNA: TGTACCATCAGTGAGTCGATGTACCCCGCTAGTGGGGCCAACGTCCTGACTTTC; CDR3: CTISESMYPASGANVLTF
V: TRBV9; J: TRBJ2-3; size: NA; D: TRBD2; DNA: TGTGCCAGCAGTTTTTCCGCGGGGGAGATCACAGATACGCAGTATTTT; CDR3: CASSFSAGEITDTQYF
V: TRBV15; J: TRBJ1-1; size: many; D: NA; DNA: TGTGCCACCAGCAGAGATTGGCGGGGGGCGAAGACTGAAGCTTTCTTT; CDR3: CATSRDWRGAKTEAFF
V: TRBV5-5; J: TRBJ2-1; size: few; D: TRBD2; DNA: TGTGCCAGCAGCTTGTCCACTAGCGGGGGGGATGAGCAGTTCTTC; CDR3: CASSLSTSGGDEQFF
V: TRBV5-1; J: TRBJ1-1; size: NA; D: TRBD1; DNA: TGCGCCAGCAGCTATCAGGGGGCTGAAGCTTTCTTT; CDR3: CASSYQGAEAFF
V: TRBV25-1; J: TRBJ2-7; size: NA; D: NA; DNA: TGTGCCAGCACCACTGGCAGGGGAGAGGCCTACGAGCAGTACTTC; CDR3: CASTTGRGEAYEQYF
V: TRBV2; J: TRBJ1-2; size: NA; D: NA; DNA: TGTGCCAGCAGTCCTCACAGGGTTAAGGACGGCTACACCTTC; CDR3: CASSPHRVKDGYTF
V: TRBV9; J: TRBJ2-3; size: NA; D: NA; DNA: TGTGCCAGCAGCGTACTCGTCGGGAGCACAGATACGCAGTATTTT; CDR3: CASSVLVGSTDTQYF
V: TRBV6-5; J: TRBJ2-3; size: NA; D: TRBD1; DNA: TGTGCCAGCAGATACGGACAGGGGCCGACAGATACGCAGTATTTT; CDR3: CASRYGQGPTDTQYF
V: TRBV12-3/TRBV12-4; J: TRBJ2-7; size: NA; D: NA; DNA: TGTGCCGGCAGTTTGGGGTGGGAGCAGTACTTC; CDR3: CAGSLGWEQYF
V: TRBV18; J: TRBJ2-7; size: NA; D: TRBD2; DNA: TGTGCCAGCCGCCTCAGGGCGGGGGGCCCCTACGAGCAGTACTTC; CDR3: CASRLRAGGPYEQYF
V: TRBV29-1; J: TRBJ1-1; size: many; D: NA; DNA: TGCAGCGTGGTCACAGACCACAACACTGAAGCTTTCTTT; CDR3: CSVVTDHNTEAFF
V: TRBV9; J: TRBJ1-2; size: many; D: NA; DNA: TGTGCCAGCAGCCAAGGGTTAAGCTACACCTTC; CDR3: CASSQGLSYTF
V: TRBV24-1; J: TRBJ2-5; size: once; D: NA; DNA: TGTGCCACCAGTTATGGTTCGGGGGAGACCCAGTACTTC; CDR3: CATSYGSGETQYF
V: TRBV2; J: TRBJ2-5; size: many; D: TRBD1; DNA: TGTGCCAGCAGGTACAGGGGGCAGGAGACCCAGTACTTC; CDR3: CASRYRGQETQYF
V: TRBV7-9; J: TRBJ2-7; size: once; D: NA; DNA: TGTGCCAGCAGCCCGGACAGTTGGAGTGCCGAGCAGTACTTC; CDR3: CASSPDSWSAEQYF
V: TRBV20-1; J: TRBJ2-2; size: NA; D: TRBD2; DNA: TGCAGTACTAGAATGGGCGGGAGGGCCGGCACCGGGGAGCTGTTTTTT; CDR3: CSTRMGGRAGTGELFF
V: TRBV12-3/TRBV12-4; J: TRBJ2-3; size: many; D: TRBD2; DNA: TGTGCCAGCAGTTTAGGGGGACTAGCGGGAGGAACAGATACGCAGTATTTT; CDR3: CASSLGGLAGGTDTQYF
V: TRBV11-2; J: TRBJ2-2; size: few; D: TRBD2; DNA: TGTGCCAGCAGCTTAGTTCCTAGGCTAGCGGGAGGAGGCGGGGAGCTGTTTTTT; CDR3: CASSLVPRLAGGGGELFF
V: TRBV20-1; J: TRBJ2-7; size: few; D: NA; DNA: TGCAGTGCTGGAGATTTAGCGGACGTCTACGAGCAGTACTTC; CDR3: CSAGDLADVYEQYF
V: TRBV2; J: TRBJ1-1; size: many; D: NA; DNA: TGTGCCGTTTTGAGAGTAAACACTGAAGCTTTCTTT; CDR3: CAVLRVNTEAFF
V: TRBV5-4; J: TRBJ2-7; size: NA; D: TRBD2; DNA: TGTGCCAGCAGCCAAACCTCGGGGGGTTACCCCTACGAGCAGTACTTC; CDR3: CASSQTSGGYPYEQYF
V: TRBV7-9; J: TRBJ1-1; size: many; D: NA; DNA: TGTGCCAGCAGCTTAGCCTGGGAAGCTTTCTTT; CDR3: CASSLAWEAFF
V: TRBV7-2; J: TRBJ1-6; size: NA; D: NA; DNA: TGTGCCAGCAGCTTAGCGATGGGGCTACGCTCACCCCTCCACTTT; CDR3: CASSLAMGLRSPLHF
V: TRBV2; J: TRBJ1-3; size: NA; D: NA; DNA: TGTGCCAGCAGCCCGGAAGGGAGAAGTGGAAACACCATATATTTT; CDR3: CASSPEGRSGNTIYF
V: TRBV29-1; J: TRBJ2-1; size: many; D: TRBD1; DNA: TGCAGCGTTGAATTAGTACAGGGGGCGCAGAATGAGCAGTTCTTC; CDR3: CSVELVQGAQNEQFF
V: TRBV5-8; J: TRBJ2-1; size: many; D: NA; DNA: TGTGCCAGCAGCTTGGAAGCAGACAACTACAATGAGCAGTTCTTC; CDR3: CASSLEADNYNEQFF
V: TRBV7-2; J: TRBJ1-2; size: NA; D: TRBD1; DNA: TGTGCCAGCAGCTCCTCCTGGACAGGGATAAACTATGGCTACACCTTC; CDR3: CASSSSWTGINYGYTF
V: TRBV20-1; J: TRBJ1-2; size: NA; D: NA; DNA: TGCAGTGCTAGCCCCGGGGGGCTGGGGGGCTACACCTTC; CDR3: CSASPGGLGGYTF
V: TRBV6-6; J: TRBJ2-7; size: NA; D: NA; DNA: TGTGCCAGCAATTCACTGAGCTACGAGCAGTACTTC; CDR3: CASNSLSYEQYF